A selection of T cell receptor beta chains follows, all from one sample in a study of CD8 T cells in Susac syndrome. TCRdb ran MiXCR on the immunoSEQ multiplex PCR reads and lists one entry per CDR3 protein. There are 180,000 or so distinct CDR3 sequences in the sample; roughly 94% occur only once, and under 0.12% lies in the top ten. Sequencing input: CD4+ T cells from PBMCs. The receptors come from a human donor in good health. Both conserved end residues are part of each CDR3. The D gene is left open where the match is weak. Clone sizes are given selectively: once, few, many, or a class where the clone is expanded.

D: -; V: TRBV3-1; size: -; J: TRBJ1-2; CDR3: CASSQGGAAYGYTF; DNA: TGTGCCAGCAGCCAAGGAGGGGCCGCCTATGGCTACACCTTC
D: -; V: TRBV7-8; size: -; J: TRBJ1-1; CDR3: CATSPNRAGKMNTEAFF; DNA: TGTGCCACATCACCCAATCGCGCAGGGAAAATGAACACTGAAGCTTTCTTT
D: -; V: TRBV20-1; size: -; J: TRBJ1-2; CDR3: CSARVGVGYTF; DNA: TGCAGTGCTAGAGTTGGGGTCGGCTACACCTTC
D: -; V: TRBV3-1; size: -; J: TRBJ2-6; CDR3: CASSPTSSGANVLTF; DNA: TGTGCCAGCAGCCCAACGAGCTCTGGGGCCAACGTCCTGACTTTC
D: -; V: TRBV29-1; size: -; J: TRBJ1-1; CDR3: CSVEHSVAVNTEAFF; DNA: TGCAGCGTTGAACACTCAGTTGCGGTGAACACTGAAGCTTTCTTT
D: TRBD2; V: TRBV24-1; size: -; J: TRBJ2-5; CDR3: CATSGGGIRETQYF; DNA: TGTGCCACCAGTGGCGGGGGTATCCGGGAGACCCAGTACTTC
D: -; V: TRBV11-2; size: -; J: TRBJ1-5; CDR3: CASSEGTVQPQHF; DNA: TGTGCCAGCAGCGAGGGGACGGTTCAGCCCCAGCATTTT
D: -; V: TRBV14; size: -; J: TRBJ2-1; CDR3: CASSQSLNHNEQFF; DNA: TGTGCCAGCAGCCAAAGCCTAAACCACAATGAGCAGTTCTTC
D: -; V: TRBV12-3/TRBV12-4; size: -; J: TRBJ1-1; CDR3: CASTPEAFF; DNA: TGTGCCAGCACCCCTGAAGCTTTCTTT
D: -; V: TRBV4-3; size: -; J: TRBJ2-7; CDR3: CASSQVGQGDYEQYF; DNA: TGCGCCAGCAGCCAAGTGGGACAAGGAGACTACGAGCAGTACTTC
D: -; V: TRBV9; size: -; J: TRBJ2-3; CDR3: CASSVEGGGTHTDTQYF; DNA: TGTGCCAGCAGCGTGGAAGGAGGGGGGACCCACACAGATACGCAGTATTTT
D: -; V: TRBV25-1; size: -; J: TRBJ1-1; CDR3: CASRQTGFKTEAFF; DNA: TGTGCCAGCAGACAGACAGGTTTTAAGACTGAAGCTTTCTTT
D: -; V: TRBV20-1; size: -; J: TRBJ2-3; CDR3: CSALTGAPSTDTQYF; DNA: TGCAGTGCTTTGACCGGGGCCCCTAGCACAGATACGCAGTATTTT
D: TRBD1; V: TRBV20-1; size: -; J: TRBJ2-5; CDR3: CSARDRVWGTQYF; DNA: TGCAGTGCTAGGGACAGGGTATGGGGGACCCAGTACTTC
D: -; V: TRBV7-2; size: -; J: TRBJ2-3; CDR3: CASRLDSGSTDTQYF; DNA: TGTGCCAGCAGGCTTGATTCAGGTAGCACAGATACGCAGTATTTT
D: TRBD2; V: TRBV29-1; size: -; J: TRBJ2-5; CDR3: CSVEGRGGFQETQYF; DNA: TGCAGCGTTGAAGGCCGGGGAGGGTTCCAAGAGACCCAGTACTTC
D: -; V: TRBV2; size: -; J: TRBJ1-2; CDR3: CASSREGPNYGYTF; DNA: TGTGCCAGCAGTCGGGAGGGCCCCAACTATGGCTACACCTTC
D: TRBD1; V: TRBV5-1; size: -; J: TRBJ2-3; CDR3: CASSGGQATYTDTQYF; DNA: TGCGCCAGCAGCGGGGGACAGGCTACCTACACAGATACGCAGTATTTT
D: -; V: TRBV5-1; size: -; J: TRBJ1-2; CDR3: CASSFGDLTGNYGYTF; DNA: TGCGCCAGCAGCTTCGGAGATTTGACGGGGAACTATGGCTACACCTTC
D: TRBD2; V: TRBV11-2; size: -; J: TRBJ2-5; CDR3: CASSLYQAGAQETQYF; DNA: TGTGCCAGCAGCTTATACCAAGCGGGGGCTCAAGAGACCCAGTACTTC
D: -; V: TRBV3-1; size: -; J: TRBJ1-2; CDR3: CASGYTGNYGYTF; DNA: TGTGCCAGTGGGTACACAGGCAACTATGGCTACACCTTC
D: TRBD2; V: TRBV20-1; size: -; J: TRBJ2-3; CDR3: CSVPPGLGTDTQYF; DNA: TGCAGTGTTCCCCCGGGACTAGGCACAGATACGCAGTATTTT
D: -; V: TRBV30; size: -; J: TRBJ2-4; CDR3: CAWTPGLAKNIQYF; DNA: TGTGCCTGGACCCCGGGACTAGCCAAAAACATTCAGTACTTC
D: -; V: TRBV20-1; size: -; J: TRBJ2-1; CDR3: CSARSRHEQFF; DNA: TGCAGTGCTAGGAGTCGGCATGAGCAGTTCTTC
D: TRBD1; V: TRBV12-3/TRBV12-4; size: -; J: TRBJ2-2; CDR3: CASSLQGLSGELFF; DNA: TGTGCCAGCAGCCTACAGGGGTTAAGCGGGGAGCTGTTTTTT
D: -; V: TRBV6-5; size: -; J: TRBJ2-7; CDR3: CASSYSSGTPSYEQYF; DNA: TGTGCCAGCAGTTACTCCAGTGGGACACCATCCTACGAGCAGTACTTC
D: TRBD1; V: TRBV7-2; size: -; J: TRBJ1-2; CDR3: CASSEAGTEIYGYTF; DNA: TGTGCCAGCAGCGAAGCCGGGACAGAGATTTATGGCTACACCTTC
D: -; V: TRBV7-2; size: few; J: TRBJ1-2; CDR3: CASSLGQGSYGYTF; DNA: TGTGCCAGCAGCTTAGGGCAGGGGAGCTATGGCTACACCTTC
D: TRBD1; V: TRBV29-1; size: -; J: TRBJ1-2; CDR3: CSVIRDRDGYTF; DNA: TGCAGCGTTATAAGGGACAGGGACGGCTACACCTTC
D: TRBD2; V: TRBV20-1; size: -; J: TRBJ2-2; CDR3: CSARSPLAGNTGELFF; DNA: TGCAGTGCTAGATCCCCCCTAGCGGGGAACACCGGGGAGCTGTTTTTT
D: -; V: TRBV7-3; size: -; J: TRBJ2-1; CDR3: CASSLVSENEQFF; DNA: TGTGCCAGCAGCTTAGTGAGTGAGAATGAGCAGTTCTTC
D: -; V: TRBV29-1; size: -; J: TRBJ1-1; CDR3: CSVDWDTEAFF; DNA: TGCAGCGTCGACTGGGACACTGAAGCTTTCTTT
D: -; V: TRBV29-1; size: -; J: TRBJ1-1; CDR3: CSTIGGDMNTEAFF; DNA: TGCAGCACAATCGGCGGGGACATGAACACTGAAGCTTTCTTT
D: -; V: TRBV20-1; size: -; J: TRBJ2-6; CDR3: CSARGFTGRRFSGANVLTF; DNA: TGCAGTGCTCGTGGATTTACGGGACGGAGGTTCTCTGGGGCCAACGTCCTGACTTTC
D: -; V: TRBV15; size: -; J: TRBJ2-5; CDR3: CATSSSYQETQYF; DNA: TGTGCCACCAGCAGCTCGTACCAAGAGACCCAGTACTTC
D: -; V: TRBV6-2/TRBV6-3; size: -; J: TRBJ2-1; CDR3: CASSRTGNEQFF; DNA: TGTGCCAGCAGTCGTACAGGGAATGAGCAGTTCTTC
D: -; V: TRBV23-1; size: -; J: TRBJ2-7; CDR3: CASSQSTVSYEQYF; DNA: TGCGCCAGCAGTCAATCTACAGTTTCCTACGAGCAGTACTTC
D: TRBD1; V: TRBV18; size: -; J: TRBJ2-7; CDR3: CASSPGTGRVYEQYF; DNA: TGTGCCAGCTCACCGGGGACAGGGCGAGTCTACGAGCAGTACTTC
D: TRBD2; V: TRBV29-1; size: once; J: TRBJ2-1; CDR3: CSLGTSGNEQFF; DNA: TGCAGCCTCGGGACTAGCGGCAATGAGCAGTTCTTC
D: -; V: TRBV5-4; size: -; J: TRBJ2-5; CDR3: CASSQLTFQGIFEETQYF; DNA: TGTGCCAGCAGTCAACTCACTTTCCAGGGGATCTTTGAGGAGACCCAGTACTTC
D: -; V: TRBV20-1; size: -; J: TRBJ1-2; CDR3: CSAPRGGDLFYGYTF; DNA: TGCAGTGCTCCCCGCGGGGGGGATCTATTCTATGGCTACACCTTC